This T cell receptor beta chain came from a study of patients and donors after allogeneic stem cell transplantation. Each CDR3 protein is one row after TCRdb ran MiXCR on the RT-PCR reads. In the table there are 190,000 or so distinct CDR3 sequences, 40% to 45% of which are singletons. Germline assignment: CDR1 SEHNR and CDR2 FQNEAQ (reference sequence). The CDR3 sequence is 14 residues long. The junction had 9 bases not matched to a gene; V was cut back by 5 bases and J by 9 bases. The sequencing input was blood, either unsorted or a sorted T cell fraction (not recorded which). This clonotype was obtained from a human donor who was either an allogeneic HSCT recipient or a stem cell or donor lymphocyte infusion donor (not recorded which). It is not recorded whose cells these are; they may come from a transplant donor. The rearrangement links TRBV7-9 to TRBJ1-1; 10 bases map to TRBD1. The CDR3 DNA is TGTGCCAGCAGCCCGACCGGGACAGGGGTACAAGCTTTCTTT. As protein: CASSPTGTGVQAFF.